This TCR beta chain is drawn from a study of blood T cell repertoires in COVID-19. Background on the study: Samples taken during acute and convalescent COVID-19 were collected in the United States, Italy and Spain.

Germline V gene sequence: CDR1 SGHAT, CDR2 FQNNGV. This CDR3 spans 18 amino acids. The V segment lost 1 base and the J segment 7 bases; nucleotides outside the gene matches: 15. Methods used by the authors: Estimation of nucleated cell counts was performed using reference gene primer amplification. The protocol was immunoSEQ multiplex PCR, while the TCRdb copy is restricted to in-frame clones and leaves out a portion. D and trimming come from the DNA, and the V and J calls and clone size come from that table. The sample lists roughly 290,000 clones, approximately 86% occurring once. Material for sequencing was peripheral blood. The clonotype comes from a woman in her twenties or thirties who had recovered from COVID-19. The chain uses TRBV11-2 and TRBJ2-2; 7 positions match TRBD2. The CDR3 is CASSLVGGLGVSGGELFF. CDR3 nucleotide sequence: TGTGCCAGCAGCTTAGTAGGAGGACTAGGGGTCTCCGGCGGGGAGCTGTTTTTT.